This T cell receptor (beta chain) was identified during a study of blood T cell repertoires in COVID-19. Study details: COVID-19 samples, acute and convalescent, were from the United States, Italy and Spain. Nucleic acid was either cDNA or gDNA, and it came from T cells, B-cell-depleted T cells, or PBMCs.

In the original workflow: From reference gene primer amplification, estimates of nucleated cell counts were derived. Assay used: immunoSEQ multiplex PCR; TCRdb lists only in-frame clones, some missing. V, J and clone size reflect that table, while D and trimming were determined from the DNA. The sample records fewer than 200,000 clones, roughly 85% being singletons. The sample was peripheral blood. This sequence was found in a man in his 60s with active or convalescent COVID-19.

CDR3 sequence: CASSPQTDTQYF. The CDR3 DNA follows: TGCGCCAGCAGCCCACAGACAGATACGCAGTATTTT. The rearrangement links TRBV5-1 to TRBJ2-3; D call uncertain. The germline V gene encodes CDR1 SGHRS and CDR2 YFSETQ. V lost 4 bases to trimming and J lost 3 bases, with 6 bases between them. The CDR3 sequence is 12 residues long.